Listed below are T cell receptor beta chains from one sample, sequenced in a study of response to subunit inactivated influenza vaccine. TCRdb re-analysed the RT-PCR reads in MiXCR, keeping a single row per CDR3 protein. The sample holds around 520,000 distinct CDR3 sequences, 25% seen once. The sequenced sample was CD4+ T cells sorted from PBMCs, obtained about 5 days after vaccination. The receptors stem from a man in his fifties who received an inactivated influenza vaccine. CDR3s include the opening cysteine and the closing phenylalanine or tryptophan. D genes are given only for firm matches. Only part of the rows carry a size: once, few, many, or a class if the clone is expanded.

cdr3_aa cdr3_nt clone_size j_call d_call v_call
CSAKTTVMNTEAFF TGCAGTGCTAAAACGACAGTCATGAACACTGAAGCTTTCTTT NA TRBJ1-1 NA TRBV20-1
CASSQDLAGPSYNEQFF TGTGCCAGCAGCCAAGATTTGGCGGGCCCATCCTACAATGAGCAGTTCTTC NA TRBJ2-1 NA TRBV4-2
CASSQDLPLVQFF TGTGCCAGCAGCCAAGATCTCCCCCTTGTTCAGTTCTTC NA TRBJ2-1 NA TRBV14
CASSPRQEITYEQYF TGTGCCAGCAGCCCCCGACAGGAGATAACCTACGAGCAGTACTTC NA TRBJ2-7 NA TRBV7-2
CSAGDRGHSPLHF TGCAGTGCTGGGGACAGGGGGCATTCACCCCTCCACTTT few TRBJ1-6 TRBD1 TRBV20-1
CASRSRRGGVVNEQFF TGTGCCAGCAGATCGCGCCGCGGGGGCGTCGTAAATGAGCAGTTCTTC NA TRBJ2-1 NA TRBV6-2/TRBV6-3
CSVGLGTNTEAFF TGCAGCGTTGGACTAGGGACGAACACTGAAGCTTTCTTT few TRBJ1-1 NA TRBV29-1
CASSLGPGGTGNSPLHF TGCGCCAGCAGCTTGGGGCCCGGCGGGACGGGTAATTCACCCCTCCACTTT NA TRBJ1-6 NA TRBV5-1
CASSSTGKSTDTQYF TGTGCCAGCAGTTCAACAGGGAAAAGCACAGATACGCAGTATTTT few TRBJ2-3 NA TRBV6-5
CASSHFDVGAGTEAFF TGTGCCAGCTCACACTTCGACGTGGGGGCCGGGACTGAAGCTTTCTTT NA TRBJ1-1 NA TRBV18
CSARGTGKRDTQYF TGCAGTGCTAGAGGGACAGGGAAGAGAGATACGCAGTATTTT few TRBJ2-3 TRBD1 TRBV20-1
CAISKRTTSGIRNTGELFF TGTGCCATCAGCAAGAGGACGACTAGCGGGATAAGGAACACCGGGGAGCTGTTTTTT few TRBJ2-2 TRBD2 TRBV10-3
CASSSRTGFYEQYF TGTGCCAGCAGCTCCCGGACAGGGTTCTACGAGCAGTACTTC NA TRBJ2-7 TRBD1 TRBV13
CASSLGTNYEQYF TGTGCCAGCAGCTTGGGGACTAACTACGAGCAGTACTTC few TRBJ2-7 NA TRBV5-6
CASSPGGTVLSPQHF TGTGCCAGCAGTCCCGGGGGGACAGTCTTATCGCCCCAGCATTTT NA TRBJ1-5 TRBD1 TRBV12-3/TRBV12-4
CASSYSGTGHLGVYEQYF TGTGCCAGCAGTTACTCAGGGACAGGGCACTTGGGGGTCTACGAGCAGTACTTC NA TRBJ2-7 TRBD1 TRBV6-5
CASSVLGDADTQYF TGTGCCAGCAGCGTACTTGGCGACGCAGATACGCAGTATTTT NA TRBJ2-3 NA TRBV9
CASSKIWTSGRVFNEQFF TGTGCCAGCTCCAAAATCTGGACTAGCGGGAGAGTGTTCAATGAGCAGTTCTTC once TRBJ2-1 TRBD2 TRBV18
CASSPRDTTTDTQYF TGTGCCAGCTCACCACGAGACACGACCACAGATACGCAGTATTTT NA TRBJ2-3 NA TRBV18
CASSLVGLADIRPFF TGTGCCAGCAGCTTAGTGGGGCTAGCTGACATCAGACCGTTCTTC NA TRBJ2-1 NA TRBV7-2
CSVGTGYSNQPQHF TGCAGCGTTGGGACAGGATATAGCAATCAGCCCCAGCATTTT NA TRBJ1-5 TRBD1 TRBV29-1
CASSLQGAGTDTQYF TGCGCCAGCAGCTTGCAGGGAGCGGGGACAGATACGCAGTATTTT NA TRBJ2-3 TRBD2 TRBV5-1
CASSLVGTGLFYEQYF TGTGCCAGCAGCTTAGTCGGGACAGGGCTTTTCTACGAGCAGTACTTC few TRBJ2-7 TRBD1 TRBV7-8
CSARDMASGIDTDTQYF TGCAGTGCTAGAGATATGGCTAGCGGGATCGACACAGATACGCAGTATTTT NA TRBJ2-3 TRBD2 TRBV20-1
CASSSLGTGELFF TGTGCCAGCAGTTCCCTTGGAACCGGGGAGCTGTTTTTT NA TRBJ2-2 NA TRBV28
CSARVRGEGETQYF TGCAGTGCTAGAGTGAGGGGCGAGGGAGAGACCCAGTACTTC NA TRBJ2-5 NA TRBV20-1
CSARMDIYTPNTEAFF TGCAGTGCTAGAATGGACATTTATACTCCGAACACTGAAGCTTTCTTT few TRBJ1-1 NA TRBV20-1
CASSQVDSYYGYTF TGTGCCAGCAGCCAAGTAGACAGCTACTATGGCTACACCTTC NA TRBJ1-2 NA TRBV3-1
CASSFIAGGSGEQFF TGCGCCAGCAGCTTTATAGCGGGAGGGAGCGGTGAGCAGTTCTTC few TRBJ2-1 TRBD2 TRBV5-1
CASSLAARANEQFF TGTGCCAGCAGCTTAGCCGCCAGAGCAAATGAGCAGTTCTTC NA TRBJ2-1 NA TRBV7-9
CPLQARYNEQYF TGTCCTTTGCAGGCCCGTTATAACGAGCAGTACTTC NA TRBJ2-7 NA TRBV10-3